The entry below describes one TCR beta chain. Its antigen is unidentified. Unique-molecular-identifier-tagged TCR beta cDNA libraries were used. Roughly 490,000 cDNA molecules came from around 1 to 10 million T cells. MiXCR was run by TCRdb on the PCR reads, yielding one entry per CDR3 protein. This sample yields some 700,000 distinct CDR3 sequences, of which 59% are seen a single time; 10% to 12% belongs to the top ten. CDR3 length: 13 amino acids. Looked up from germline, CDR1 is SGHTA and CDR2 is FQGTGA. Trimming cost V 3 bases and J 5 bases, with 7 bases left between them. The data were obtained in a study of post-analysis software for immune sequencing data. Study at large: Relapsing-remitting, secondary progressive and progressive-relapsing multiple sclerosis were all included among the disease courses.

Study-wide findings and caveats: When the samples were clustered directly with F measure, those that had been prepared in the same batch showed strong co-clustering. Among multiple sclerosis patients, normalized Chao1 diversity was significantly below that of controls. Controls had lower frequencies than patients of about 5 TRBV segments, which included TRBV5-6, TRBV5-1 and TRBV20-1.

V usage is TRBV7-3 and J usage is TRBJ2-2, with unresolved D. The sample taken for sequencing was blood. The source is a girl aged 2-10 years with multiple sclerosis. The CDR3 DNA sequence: TGTGCCAGCAGCTTGCTCCAGACCGGGGAGCTGTTTTTT. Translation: CASSLLQTGELFF.